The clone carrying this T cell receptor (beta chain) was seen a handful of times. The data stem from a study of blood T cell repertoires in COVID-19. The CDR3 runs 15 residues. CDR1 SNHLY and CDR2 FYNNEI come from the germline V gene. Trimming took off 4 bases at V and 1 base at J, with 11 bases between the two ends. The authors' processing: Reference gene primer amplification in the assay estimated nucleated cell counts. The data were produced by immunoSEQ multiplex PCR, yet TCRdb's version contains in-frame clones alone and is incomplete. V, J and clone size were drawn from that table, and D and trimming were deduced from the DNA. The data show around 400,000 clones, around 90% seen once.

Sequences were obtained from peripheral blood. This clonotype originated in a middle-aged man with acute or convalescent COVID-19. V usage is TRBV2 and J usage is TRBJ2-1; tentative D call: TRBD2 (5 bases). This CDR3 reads CASSARLISYNEQFF. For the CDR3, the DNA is TGTGCCAGCAGTGCGCGACTAATATCCTACAATGAGCAGTTCTTC.